A selection of T cell receptor beta chains follows, all from one sample in a study of cytomegalovirus exposure and HLA in healthy donors. The protocol was immunoSEQ multiplex PCR, while the TCRdb copy is restricted to in-frame clones and leaves out a portion. The sample shows some 93,000 clones, about two thirds of them seen only once. The material sequenced was PBMCs. These receptors all come from a boy younger than 18 in good health and CMV-seropositive. Each CDR3 is given with its conserved first and last residue. D genes are given only for firm matches. Expanded clones are given a class, and other clones once, few, many or no size at all.

d_call | j_call | clone_size | v_call | cdr3_aa | cdr3_nt
TRBD1 | TRBJ2-7 | NA | TRBV27 | CASSFRDRGYEQYF | TGTGCCAGCAGCTTCCGGGACAGAGGCTACGAGCAGTACTTC
NA | TRBJ2-7 | NA | TRBV18 | CASSPRESPAYEQYF | TGTGCCAGCTCACCTCGGGAGTCCCCGGCCTACGAGCAGTACTTC
NA | TRBJ1-2 | NA | TRBV30 | CAWSVQPGLDYGYTF | TGTGCCTGGAGTGTACAGCCAGGATTAGACTATGGCTACACCTTC
TRBD1 | TRBJ2-4 | NA | TRBV7-3 | CASSKDRAGNIQYF | TGTGCCAGCAGCAAGGACAGGGCAGGAAACATTCAGTACTTC
NA | TRBJ1-3 | few | TRBV18 | CASSPRDTSSGNTIYF | TGTGCCAGCTCACCACGGGACACGAGCTCTGGAAACACCATATATTTT
NA | TRBJ1-6 | few | TRBV6-5 | CASSYDRGGNSPLHF | TGTGCCAGCAGTTACGATCGGGGTGGAAATTCACCCCTCCACTTT
NA | TRBJ1-1 | few | TRBV11-2 | CASSLSFEAFF | TGTGCCAGCAGCTTATCTTTTGAAGCTTTCTTT
NA | TRBJ1-6 | NA | TRBV14 | CASSRQGNSPLHF | TGTGCCAGCAGCCGCCAGGGGAATTCACCCCTCCACTTT
NA | TRBJ2-1 | NA | TRBV5-4 | CASSFYSNEQFF | TGTGCCAGCAGCTTTTACAGTAATGAGCAGTTCTTC
NA | TRBJ2-7 | NA | TRBV2 | CASSPDSSYEQYF | TGTGCCAGCAGCCCCGACAGCTCCTACGAGCAGTACTTC
NA | TRBJ2-7 | NA | TRBV19 | CASSIQDRAYEQYF | TGTGCCAGTAGTATTCAAGACAGAGCCTACGAGCAGTACTTC
NA | TRBJ2-1 | NA | TRBV13 | CASHGSEYNEQFF | TGTGCCAGCCACGGTAGCGAGTACAATGAGCAGTTCTTC
NA | TRBJ2-5 | NA | TRBV14 | CASSPYGGSWGTQYF | TGTGCCAGCAGCCCCTATGGTGGGAGTTGGGGGACCCAGTACTTC
NA | TRBJ2-5 | NA | TRBV29-1 | CSVDRVDWETQYF | TGCAGCGTTGACCGTGTGGACTGGGAGACCCAGTACTTC
NA | TRBJ2-3 | NA | TRBV7-9 | CASSSRGERTDTQYF | TGTGCCAGCAGCTCGCGGGGAGAGAGGACAGATACGCAGTATTTT
NA | TRBJ2-5 | few | TRBV7-2 | CASSPTVGETQYF | TGTGCCAGCAGCCCAACGGTGGGCGAGACCCAGTACTTC
NA | TRBJ1-4 | few | TRBV28 | CASSTPGHGATNEKLFF | TGTGCCAGCAGTACACCGGGACACGGGGCCACTAATGAAAAACTGTTTTTT
TRBD1 | TRBJ2-1 | NA | TRBV5-6 | CASSLGQGREQFF | TGTGCCAGCAGCCTGGGACAGGGACGTGAGCAGTTCTTC
NA | TRBJ1-2 | NA | TRBV9 | CASSVLSLDYGYTF | TGTGCCAGCAGCGTACTGAGTTTGGACTATGGCTACACCTTC
TRBD2 | TRBJ2-3 | NA | TRBV7-9 | CASSSGGGSTDTQYF | TGTGCCAGCAGCTCTGGGGGGGGGAGCACAGATACGCAGTATTTT
NA | TRBJ2-7 | NA | TRBV5-1 | CASSEGGPLGEQYF | TGCGCCAGCAGTGAAGGGGGTCCCCTCGGGGAGCAGTACTTC
TRBD1 | TRBJ1-1 | few | TRBV19 | CASSVGTGGVGTEAFF | TGTGCCAGTAGTGTAGGGACAGGGGGAGTGGGCACTGAAGCTTTCTTT
NA | TRBJ1-1 | few | TRBV11-2 | CASSLQHPTGNTEAFF | TGTGCCAGCAGCTTGCAACACCCGACGGGGAACACTGAAGCTTTCTTT
NA | TRBJ1-5 | NA | TRBV30 | CAWSGPNQPQHF | TGTGCCTGGAGTGGGCCCAATCAGCCCCAGCATTTT
NA | TRBJ2-2 | NA | TRBV10-3 | CAIRQGFSNTGELFF | TGTGCCATCAGACAGGGATTTAGTAACACCGGGGAGCTGTTTTTT
NA | TRBJ2-2 | NA | TRBV29-1 | CSGLYGVTNTGELFF | TGCAGCGGACTATATGGGGTTACGAACACCGGGGAGTTGTTTTTT
NA | TRBJ1-5 | few | TRBV12-5 | CASGLDINIGPQHF | TGTGCTAGTGGACTGGACATAAATATTGGACCCCAGCATTTT
TRBD1 | TRBJ2-7 | few | TRBV29-1 | CSVEAGGSYEQYF | TGCAGCGTTGAAGCAGGGGGCTCGTACGAGCAGTACTTC
TRBD1 | TRBJ2-7 | NA | TRBV2 | CATDRGLSYEQYF | TGTGCCACCGACAGGGGGCTCTCCTACGAGCAGTACTTC
NA | TRBJ1-3 | NA | TRBV2 | CASSEQRGENTIYF | TGTGCCAGCAGTGAACAAAGGGGCGAAAACACCATATATTTT
NA | TRBJ1-6 | NA | TRBV25-1 | CASSELVGVNSPLHF | TGTGCCAGCAGTGAATTGGTAGGGGTGAATTCACCCCTCCACTTT
TRBD1 | TRBJ1-2 | once | TRBV19 | CASSLTGDGGYTF | TGTGCCAGTAGTCTTACAGGGGACGGTGGCTACACCTTC
TRBD1 | TRBJ1-6 | NA | TRBV5-6 | CASSLDLGQGLWSPLHF | TGTGCCAGCAGCTTGGATTTGGGACAGGGGTTATGGTCACCCCTCCACTTT
NA | TRBJ2-2 | NA | TRBV19 | CASSRAGVIGTGELFF | TGTGCCAGTAGTAGGGCAGGGGTCATTGGCACCGGGGAGCTGTTTTTT
NA | TRBJ2-7 | NA | TRBV5-1 | CASRMDTEVYEQYF | TGCGCCAGCCGCATGGACACGGAGGTTTACGAGCAGTACTTC
NA | TRBJ2-2 | few | TRBV29-1 | CSVEYGRGSGYTGELFF | TGCAGCGTTGAATACGGCCGGGGGTCCGGCTACACCGGGGAGCTGTTTTTT